This T cell receptor beta chain was recovered during a study of blood T cell repertoires in COVID-19. Germline V gives CDR1 SGHTA, CDR2 FQGTGA. The CDR3 length is 17 residues. Trimming removed 1 base from V and 9 bases from J, with 19 bases in between. This table comes from immunoSEQ multiplex PCR, and its TCRdb copy is limited to in-frame clones, with some not included. The sample lists about 60,000 clones; 70% to 80% were seen once. The rearrangement joins TRBV7-3 to TRBJ1-6; weak D call: TRBD1 (5 bases). The specimen was peripheral blood. This TCR came from a woman older than 75 with acute or convalescent COVID-19. This chain's CDR3 is CASSLKGRPGGGSPLHF. CDR3 in DNA: TGTGCCAGCAGCTTAAAGGGCAGGCCCGGGGGAGGTTCACCCCTCCACTTT.